This passage covers 21 T cell receptor beta chains from one sample sequenced in a study of OX40 agonist ivuxolimab in advanced cancers. Library method: the immunoSEQ multiplex PCR assay. Imported from immuneACCESS, the table was reduced by TCRdb to in-frame sequences with V and J called. These copies leave out some clones; in studies compared against another copy, an unresolved V gene accounts for under half, and the cause of the remainder is not known. The sample includes roughly 67,000 clones, with approximately 86% observed a single time. The ten largest make up approximately 0.66% of the sample. Specimen: CD4+ or CD8+ T cells sorted from blood, collected in a trial of the OX40 agonist ivuxolimab. These receptors were obtained from an adult with an advanced solid tumor such as melanoma, head and neck, liver or kidney cancer.

The genes are TRBV28 and TRBJ1-1; TRBD1 is a possible D gene (5 bases). Trimming shortened V by 7 bases and J by 4 bases, and 16 bases separated the two germline ends. CDR3 length: 14 amino acids. Germline V CDR1 and CDR2: MDHEN, SYDVKM. CDR3 protein: CASTGGDGITEAFF. Here the CDR3 DNA reads TGTGCCAGCACAGGTGGGGACGGCATCACTGAAGCTTTCTTT.

The J gene is TRBJ2-3, the V gene TRBV7-9; 10 nucleotides align to TRBD2. In germline, CDR1 is SEHNR, CDR2 FQNEAQ (reference sequence). This CDR3 is 17 amino acids long. The J segment lost 1 base and the V segment lost 5 bases, leaving 9 bases of the junction unmatched. The CDR3 here is CASSRLAGGLGTDTQYF. Written as DNA, the CDR3 is TGTGCCAGCAGCCGCTTAGCGGGGGGCCTTGGCACAGATACGCAGTATTTT.

This clone was picked up a small number of times. The V call is TRBV6-5, the J call TRBJ1-3, with D perhaps matching TRBD1 (5 bases). Trimming took off 8 bases at V and 1 base at J, with 9 bases between the two ends. CDR1 and CDR2 (germline): MNHEY, SVGAGI. There are 13 residues in the CDR3. This CDR3 reads CASGGVSGNTIYF. The CDR3 DNA sequence: TGTGCCAGCGGGGGGGTGTCTGGAAACACCATATATTTT.

The genes are TRBV15 and TRBJ2-3; weak D call: TRBD2 (6 bases). The CDR3 totals 15 residues. The germline CDR1 and CDR2 sequences are LNHNV and YYDKDF (reference sequence). Deletions cut 5 bases from V and 0 bases from J, with 12 bases between. CDR3 DNA: TGTGCCACCAGCGTTCGACGGGAGAGCACAGATACGCAGTATTTT. The encoded protein is CATSVRRESTDTQYF.

The chain couples TRBV29-1 to TRBJ2-3; 8 positions agree with TRBD2. The CDR3 has 16 amino acids. V was pared by 8 bases and J by 0 bases, with 13 bases of the junction left unmatched. The germline V gene has CDR1 SQVTM and CDR2 ANQGSEA. Here the CDR3 reads CSTTALSGGSTDTQYF. The CDR3 region has the DNA TGCAGCACCACTGCCCTTTCGGGAGGGAGCACAGATACGCAGTATTTT.

The chain carries TRBV30 and TRBJ1-1; D is unclear. Trimming removed 0 bases from V and 1 base from J, with 9 bases in between. This CDR3 has 14 amino acids. CDR1 is GTSNPN and CDR2 is SVGIG in the germline V gene (reference sequence). CDR3 nucleotides: TGTGCCTGGAGTGTTGGTACCCAGAACACTGAAGCTTTCTTT. Amino acid sequence: CAWSVGTQNTEAFF.

This chain links TRBV9 with TRBJ2-3; D remains unclear. Germline CDR1 is SGDLS and CDR2 is YYNGEE. Trimming cost V 0 bases and J 2 bases, with 10 bases left between them. The CDR3 totals 15 residues. The CDR3 DNA follows: TGTGCCAGCAGCGTAGCGCCCAGTCTCACAGATACGCAGTATTTT. This codes for CASSVAPSLTDTQYF.

The chain combines TRBV6-6 with TRBJ1-2; no clear D. Trimming pared 3 bases from V and 3 bases from J, leaving 8 bases between. The CDR3 length is 13 residues. Germline V CDR1 and CDR2: MNHNY, SVGAGI (reference sequence). Written as DNA, the CDR3 is TGTGCCAGCAGTTATAGGGCGGACTATGGCTACACCTTC. Translation gives CASSYRADYGYTF.

The rearrangement uses TRBV29-1 and TRBJ2-5; TRBD2 is a possible D gene (6 bases). CDR1 and CDR2 (germline): SQVTM, ANQGSEA. The CDR3 spans 16 residues. Trimming stripped 7 bases from V and 1 base from J, with 22 bases between. The CDR3 DNA reads as TGCAGCGGGGGGGACTCGAGGAACGCCGTCCAAGAGACCCAGTACTTC. This encodes CSGGDSRNAVQETQYF.

The chain couples TRBV2 to TRBJ1-6; D is uncertain. Trimming removed 2 bases from V and 11 bases from J, with 10 bases in between. CDR3 length equals 13 residues. Germline V gene sequence: CDR1 SNHLY, CDR2 FYNNEI. The chain's CDR3 is CASSENPTPPLHF. The DNA for the CDR3 is TGTGCCAGCAGTGAAAACCCGACCCCACCCCTCCACTTT.

The V call is TRBV19, the J call TRBJ2-7; 10 positions match TRBD2. The CDR3 is 15 residues long. Germline CDR1 and CDR2: LNHDA and SQIVND (reference sequence). V lost 7 bases, J lost 3 bases, and 9 bases stayed unmatched. The DNA for the CDR3 is TGTGCCAGTATCCCTACTAGCGGGGACATCTACGAGCAGTACTTC. Its protein product is CASIPTSGDIYEQYF.

The chain joins TRBV5-1 to TRBJ2-7; D uncertain. CDR1 and CDR2 (germline): SGHRS, YFSETQ. This CDR3 comprises 11 residues. Trimming took 2 bases from V and 7 from J, leaving 7 bases between them. The CDR3 region is CASSFMEEQYF. The CDR3 DNA sequence: TGCGCCAGCAGCTTTATGGAAGAGCAGTACTTC.

CDR3 DNA: TGTGCCAGTCAATCGAGAGGCGGGGACAACGAGCAGTACTTC. It encodes CASQSRGGDNEQYF. V usage is TRBV19 and J usage is TRBJ2-7, with D perhaps assigned TRBD1 or TRBD2 (6 bases each). This CDR3 region has 14 residues. The germline CDR1 and CDR2 sequences are LNHDA and SQIVND (reference sequence). V was shortened by 8 bases and J by 5 bases, with 19 bases between the two germline ends.

The chain links TRBV7-2 to TRBJ2-7, with D perhaps given as TRBD1 or TRBD2 (6 bases each). From germline, CDR1 is SGHTA and CDR2 FQGNSA. CDR3 size: 16 residues. The V and J ends lost 1 base and 0 bases respectively, with 13 bases between them. CDR3: CASSLVGGPSSYEQYF. For the CDR3, the DNA is TGTGCCAGCAGCTTAGTTGGGGGGCCCAGCTCCTACGAGCAGTACTTC.

The J gene is TRBJ1-2, the V gene TRBV28; 9 nucleotides align to TRBD1. Per germline, CDR1 MDHEN and CDR2 SYDVKM. This CDR3 comprises 16 residues. Trimming took 7 bases from V and 3 from J; bases not matched to a gene: 12. The chain's CDR3 is CASKLTGGATDYGYTF. DNA of the CDR3: TGTGCCAGCAAACTTACAGGGGGCGCGACGGACTATGGCTACACCTTC.

This chain joins TRBV5-1 and TRBJ1-1; D unclear. V lost 0 bases and J 1 base, leaving 7 bases between the germline ends. Looked up from germline, CDR1 is SGHRS and CDR2 is YFSETQ. This CDR3 has 14 residues. DNA of the CDR3: TGCGCCAGCAGCTTGGCCGTAACGAACACTGAAGCTTTCTTT. Protein sequence: CASSLAVTNTEAFF.

This chain uses TRBV5-6 with TRBJ1-2; D perhaps matches TRBD1 (5 bases). Looked up from germline, CDR1 is SGHDT and CDR2 is YYEEEE. V lost 2 bases and J 2 bases, leaving 7 bases between the germline ends. The CDR3 extends over 13 amino acids. The CDR3 is CASSFPGNYGYTF. The CDR3 coding sequence is TGTGCCAGCAGCTTCCCAGGGAACTATGGCTACACCTTC.

The chain couples TRBV19 to TRBJ1-1, with TRBD1 matching 8 bases. This CDR3 is 14 amino acids long. V lost 6 bases, J lost 2 bases, and 5 bases stayed unmatched. Germline CDR1 LNHDA, CDR2 SQIVND (reference sequence). Here the CDR3 reads CASSHRGINTEAFF. CDR3 sequence (DNA): TGTGCCAGTAGCCACAGGGGGATAAACACTGAAGCTTTCTTT.

The V gene is TRBV28, the J gene TRBJ2-1, with D unresolved. V gave up 6 bases and J gave up 0 bases, with 18 bases separating them. Germline CDR1 reads MDHEN; CDR2 reads SYDVKM. The CDR3 runs to 17 residues. CDR3 bases: TGTGCCAGCAGCCGCTCCGGAGCAGGATTCTCCTACAATGAGCAGTTCTTC. This gives the protein CASSRSGAGFSYNEQFF.

This chain links TRBV28 with TRBJ2-4; D is ambiguous. Trimming pared 6 bases from V and 8 bases from J, leaving 8 bases between. The CDR3 is 11 residues long. Germline values: CDR1 MDHEN, CDR2 SYDVKM. The CDR3 protein is CASSVTDIQYF. The CDR3, as DNA: TGTGCCAGCAGCGTCACGGACATTCAGTACTTC.

The rearrangement joins TRBV10-2 to TRBJ1-2; 9 bases line up with TRBD1. CDR1 WSHSY and CDR2 SAAADI come from the germline V gene. V was clipped by 4 bases and J by 6 bases; unmatched bases: 9. The CDR3 has 15 residues. DNA for the CDR3: TGCGCCAGCAGTGCTTTTACACAGGGGGCCCATGGCTACACCTTC. Translation gives CASSAFTQGAHGYTF.